The subject of this entry is one T cell receptor (beta chain). The data were taken from a study of T cell responses to AZD1222 COVID-19 vaccine. Study-level information: Second-dose schedules of about 4 or about 12 weeks were combined.

Generated by immunoSEQ multiplex PCR, the TCRdb table keeps only in-frame clones and is missing some. Of 150,000 or so clones listed, approximately 90% are singletons. Germline CDR1 is PRHDT and CDR2 is FYEKMQ (reference sequence). V was shortened by 0 bases and J by 2 bases, with 13 bases between the two germline ends. The CDR3 runs 16 residues. This chain connects TRBV13 to TRBJ1-2; possibly TRBD1 for D (5 bases). The sample consisted of peripheral blood, taken on day 0 of AZD1222 vaccination. The receptor was derived from an adult in good health. CDR3 DNA: TGTGCCAGCAGCTTAGGCCGCGGGGCGACCAACTATGGCTACACCTTC. This codes for CASSLGRGATNYGYTF.